This TCR beta chain was sequenced for a study of beta chain features in type 1 diabetes. Trimming pared 4 bases from V and 1 base from J, leaving 7 bases between. This CDR3 is 13 amino acids long. Germline CDR1 SNHLY, CDR2 FYNNEI. cDNA synthesis used the whole RNA isolate, giving expressed TCRB sequences. Assay used: immunoSEQ multiplex PCR; TCRdb lists only in-frame clones, some missing. The table shows some 160,000 clones, with 7.5% to 10% occurring only once. This clone has just a few counts. Sequencing used central memory CD4+ T cells from blood. This clonotype was sampled from a woman younger than 35 in good health. The genes are TRBV2 and TRBJ1-2; D not certain. The CDR3 protein is CASSGQVNYGYTF. CDR3 DNA sequence: TGTGCCAGCAGTGGTCAGGTTAACTATGGCTACACCTTC.